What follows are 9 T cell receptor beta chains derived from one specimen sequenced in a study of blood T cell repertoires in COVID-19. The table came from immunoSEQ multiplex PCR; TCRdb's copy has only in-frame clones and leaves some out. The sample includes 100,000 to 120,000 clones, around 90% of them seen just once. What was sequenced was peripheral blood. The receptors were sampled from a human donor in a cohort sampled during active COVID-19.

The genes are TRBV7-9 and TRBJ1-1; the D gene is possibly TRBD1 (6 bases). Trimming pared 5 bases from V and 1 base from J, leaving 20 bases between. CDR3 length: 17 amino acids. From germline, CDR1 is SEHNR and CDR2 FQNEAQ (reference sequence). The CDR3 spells CASSQEGVGVPNTEAFF. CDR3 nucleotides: TGTGCCAGCAGCCAAGAGGGGGTCGGGGTCCCGAACACTGAAGCTTTCTTT.

In DNA form, the CDR3 reads TGTGCCAGCCGGTACAGGGCAAACTACGAGCAGTACTTC. Its translation is CASRYRANYEQYF. The chain employs TRBV6-5 and TRBJ2-7, with a tentative D call TRBD1 (6 bases). CDR3 size: 13 residues. Germline assignment: CDR1 MNHEY and CDR2 SVGAGI. The ends were cut back, 8 bases at V and 3 bases at J, with 14 bases in the middle.

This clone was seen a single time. CDR3 sequence: CASSATSAFFTDTQYF. DNA of the CDR3: TGTGCCAGCAGCGCGACTAGCGCCTTCTTCACAGATACGCAGTATTTT. V is TRBV7-6 and J is TRBJ2-3; 8 bases line up with TRBD2. The CDR3 loop spans 16 amino acids. With V trimmed by 5 bases and J by 2 bases, 9 bases remained unmatched. Per the germline V gene, CDR1 is SGHVS and CDR2 is FNYEAQ.

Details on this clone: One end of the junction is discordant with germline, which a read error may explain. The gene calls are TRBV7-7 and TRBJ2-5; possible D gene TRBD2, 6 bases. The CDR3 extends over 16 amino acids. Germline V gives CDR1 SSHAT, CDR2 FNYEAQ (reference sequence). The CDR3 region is CASSHGGGTAKETQYF. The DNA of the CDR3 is TGTGCTAGCAGCCACGGCGGCGGGACGGCGAAAGAGACCCAGTACTTC.

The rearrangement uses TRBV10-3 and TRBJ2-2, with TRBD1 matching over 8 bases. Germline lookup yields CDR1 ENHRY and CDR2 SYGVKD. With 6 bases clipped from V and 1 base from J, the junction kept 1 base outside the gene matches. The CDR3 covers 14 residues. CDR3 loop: CAISGQGNTGELFF. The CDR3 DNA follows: TGTGCCATCAGCGGACAGGGGAACACCGGGGAGCTGTTTTTT.

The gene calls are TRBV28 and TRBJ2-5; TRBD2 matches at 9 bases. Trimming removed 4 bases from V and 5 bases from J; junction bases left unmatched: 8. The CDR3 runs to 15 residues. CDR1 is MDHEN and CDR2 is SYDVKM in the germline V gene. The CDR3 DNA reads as TGTGCCAGCAGTTCGGCGGGGGGGCCAACGGAGACCCAGTACTTC. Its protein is CASSSAGGPTETQYF.

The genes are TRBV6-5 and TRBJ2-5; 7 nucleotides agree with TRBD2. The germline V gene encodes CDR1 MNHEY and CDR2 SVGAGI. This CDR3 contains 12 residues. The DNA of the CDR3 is TGTGCGACGGGTCCCGGGGGGGAGACCCAGTACTTC. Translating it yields CATGPGGETQYF.

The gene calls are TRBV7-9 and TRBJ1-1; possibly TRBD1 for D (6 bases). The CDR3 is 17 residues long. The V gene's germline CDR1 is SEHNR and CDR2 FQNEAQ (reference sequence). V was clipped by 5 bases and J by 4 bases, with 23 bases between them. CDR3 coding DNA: TGTGCCAGCAGCCCCATAGGGCAGGGGAAAAAGTCCACTGAAGCTTTCTTT. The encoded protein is CASSPIGQGKKSTEAFF.

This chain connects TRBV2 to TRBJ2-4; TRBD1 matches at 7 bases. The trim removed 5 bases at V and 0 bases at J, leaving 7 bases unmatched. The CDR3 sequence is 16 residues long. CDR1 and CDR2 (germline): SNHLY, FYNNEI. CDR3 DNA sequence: TGTGCCAGCAGTCCCACAGGGGCCCTAGCCAAAAACATTCAGTACTTC. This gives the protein CASSPTGALAKNIQYF.